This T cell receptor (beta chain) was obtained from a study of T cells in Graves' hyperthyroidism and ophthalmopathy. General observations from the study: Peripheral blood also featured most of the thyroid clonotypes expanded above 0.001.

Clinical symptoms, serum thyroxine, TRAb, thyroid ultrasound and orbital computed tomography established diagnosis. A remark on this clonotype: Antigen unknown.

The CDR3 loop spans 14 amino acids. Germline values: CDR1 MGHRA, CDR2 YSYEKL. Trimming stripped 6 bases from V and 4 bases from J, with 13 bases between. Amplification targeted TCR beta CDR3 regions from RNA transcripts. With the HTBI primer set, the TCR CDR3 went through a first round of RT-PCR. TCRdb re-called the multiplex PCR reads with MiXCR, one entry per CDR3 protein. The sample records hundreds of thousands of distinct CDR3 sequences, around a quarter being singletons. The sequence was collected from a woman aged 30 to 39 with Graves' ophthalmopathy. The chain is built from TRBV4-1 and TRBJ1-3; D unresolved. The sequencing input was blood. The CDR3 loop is CASSKGGFGNTIYF. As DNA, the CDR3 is TGCGCCAGCAGTAAGGGAGGCTTCGGAAACACCATATATTTT.